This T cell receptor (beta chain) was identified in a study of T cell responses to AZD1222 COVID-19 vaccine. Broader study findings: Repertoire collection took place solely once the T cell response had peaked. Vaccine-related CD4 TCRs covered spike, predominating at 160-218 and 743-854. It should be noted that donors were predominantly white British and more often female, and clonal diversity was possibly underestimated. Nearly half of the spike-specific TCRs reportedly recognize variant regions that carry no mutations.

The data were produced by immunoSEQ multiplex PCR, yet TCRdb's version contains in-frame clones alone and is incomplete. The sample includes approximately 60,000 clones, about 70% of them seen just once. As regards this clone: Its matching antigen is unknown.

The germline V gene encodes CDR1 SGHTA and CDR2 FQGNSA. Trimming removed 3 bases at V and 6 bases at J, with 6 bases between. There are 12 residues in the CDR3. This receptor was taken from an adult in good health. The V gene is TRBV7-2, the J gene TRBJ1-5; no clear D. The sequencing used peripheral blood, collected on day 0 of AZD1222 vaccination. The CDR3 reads CASSFYSQPQHF. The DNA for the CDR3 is TGTGCCAGCAGCTTCTATAGTCAGCCCCAGCATTTT.